The sample holds many counts of the clone carrying this T cell receptor (beta chain). The antigen remains unidentified. Germline V gene data show CDR1 as LGHDT and CDR2 as YNNKEL (reference sequence). The CDR3 has 16 amino acids. The V end was cut by 4 bases, the J end by 0 bases, with 13 bases between. This sample stems from a study of metastatic and nonmetastatic thyroid tumors. Notes on the study in general: It was reportedly found that TCR beta diversity was significantly higher in malignant thyroid tumors than in benign nodules, a difference seen in both blood and tumor samples.

None of the patients had undergone any treatment ahead of thyroid surgery. With MiXCR, TCRdb reprocessed the PCR reads. This sample has roughly 25,000 clones, with under 15% found just once. The chain links TRBV3-1 to TRBJ1-5, with D perhaps matching TRBD1 (5 bases). What was sequenced was blood. This sequence was found in a female donor with papillary thyroid cancer or a benign thyroid nodule (not recorded which). Some clones in this sample may be carry-over from other donors' samples. The CDR3 region is CASSLGLTYSNQPQHF. The CDR3 DNA is TGTGCCAGCAGCCTGGGACTGACATATAGCAATCAGCCCCAGCATTTT.